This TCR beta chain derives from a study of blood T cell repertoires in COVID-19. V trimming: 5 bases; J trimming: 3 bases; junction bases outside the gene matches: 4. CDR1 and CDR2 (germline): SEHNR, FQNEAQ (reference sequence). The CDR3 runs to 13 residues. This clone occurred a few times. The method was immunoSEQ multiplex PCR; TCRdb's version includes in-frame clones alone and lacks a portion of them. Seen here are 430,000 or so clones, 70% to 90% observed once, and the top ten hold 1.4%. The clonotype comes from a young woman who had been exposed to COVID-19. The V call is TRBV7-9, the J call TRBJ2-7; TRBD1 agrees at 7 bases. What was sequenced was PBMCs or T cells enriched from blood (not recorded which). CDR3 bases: TGTGCCAGCAGCCATCGGGACAGCTACGAGCAGTACTTC. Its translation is CASSHRDSYEQYF.